The T cell receptor beta chain described here comes from a study of identical twins. One entry per CDR3 protein, called by TCRdb with MiXCR from the 5' RACE reads. Here the sample spans some 440,000 distinct CDR3 sequences, 20% to 25% being singletons. This clonotype was picked up a small number of times. After removal of 2 bases from V and 6 bases from J, the junction contained 11 bases not matched to a gene. Germline V gives CDR1 GTSNPN, CDR2 SVGIG (reference sequence). This CDR3 region has 15 residues. In addition, the sample was reused for a study of T cells expressing NK-cell markers.

V and J are TRBV30 and TRBJ1-2, with TRBD1 matching over 8 bases. The clonotype comes from a woman between 18 and 29 years old in good health. Sequenced material: CD4+ T cells sorted from blood. CDR3 DNA sequence: TGTGCCTGGAGTCTGCCCGACAGGGGTGGCGATGGCTACACCTTC. Amino acid sequence: CAWSLPDRGGDGYTF.